The sequence of this T cell receptor beta chain was determined in a study of T cells in women clearing cervical HPV infection. The overall study: HLA type could not be excluded as a confounder. Findings of the study overall: Unknown T-cell numbers per sample may underlie the richness differences.

Remarks on this clone: Its specificity is unknown. The CDR3 is cut off 3 residues early in the read; its end comes from the germline J gene.

The CDR3 runs to 15 residues. V gave up 2 bases and J gave up 7 bases; unmatched junction bases: 7. Looked up from germline, CDR1 is SSHAT and CDR2 is FNYEAQ (reference sequence). The assay was immunoSEQ multiplex PCR, and TCRdb's table has in-frame clones only and misses some. The sample has some 40,000 clones; the top ten hold around 5.8%. This TCR derives from a woman between 18 and 75 years old with a cervical HPV16 infection that either progressed to CIN3+ or cleared (not recorded which). Source material: blood buffy coat. The gene calls are TRBV7-7 and TRBJ2-1; 8 bases line up with TRBD2. CDR3 sequence: CASSLMREAVNEQFF. Partial CDR3 DNA: TGTGCCAGCAGCTTAATGCGGGAGGCCGTAAATGAG.